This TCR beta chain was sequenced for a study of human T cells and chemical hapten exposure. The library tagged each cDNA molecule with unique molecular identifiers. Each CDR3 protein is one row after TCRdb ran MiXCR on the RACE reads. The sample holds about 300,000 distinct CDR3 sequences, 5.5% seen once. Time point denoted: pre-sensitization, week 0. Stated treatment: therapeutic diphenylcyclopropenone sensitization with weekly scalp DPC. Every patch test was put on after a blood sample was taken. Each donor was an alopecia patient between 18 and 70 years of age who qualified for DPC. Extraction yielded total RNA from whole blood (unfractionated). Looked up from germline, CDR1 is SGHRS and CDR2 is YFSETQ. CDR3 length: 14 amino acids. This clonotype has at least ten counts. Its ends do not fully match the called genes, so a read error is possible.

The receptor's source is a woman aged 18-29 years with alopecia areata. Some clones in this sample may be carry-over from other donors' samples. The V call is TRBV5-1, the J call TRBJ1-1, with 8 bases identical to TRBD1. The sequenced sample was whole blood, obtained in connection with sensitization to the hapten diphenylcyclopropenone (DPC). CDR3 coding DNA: TGTGCCAGCAGCCCGGACAGGGAAGGGACTGAAGCTTTCTTT. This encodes CASSPDREGTEAFF.